The 25 T cell receptor beta chains below were found in one sample sequenced in a study of human T cells and chemical hapten exposure. Noted time point: pre-sensitization, week 0. The treatment is: therapeutic diphenylcyclopropenone sensitization with weekly scalp DPC. TCRdb called the RACE reads again in MiXCR, with one record for every CDR3 protein. The table includes fewer than 350,000 distinct CDR3 sequences, almost 8% detected once. Material: whole blood, obtained in connection with sensitization to the hapten diphenylcyclopropenone (DPC). Receptor source: a man younger than 35 with alopecia areata. Some clones in this sample may be carry-over from other donors' samples.

The table lists this clonotype with many counts. The V gene is TRBV3-1, the J gene TRBJ2-1, with D unclear. V dropped 0 bases and J dropped 0 bases, with 6 bases sitting between them. The CDR3 length is 15 residues. Germline-derived CDR1 and CDR2 are LGHDT and YNNKEL (reference sequence). CDR3 protein: CASSQEVSSYNEQFF. CDR3 nucleotides: TGTGCCAGCAGCCAAGAGGTTAGCTCCTACAATGAGCAGTTCTTC.

This clonotype has a handful of counts. The J gene is TRBJ2-3, the V gene TRBV28; possibly TRBD2 for D (6 bases). V lost 6 bases to trimming and J lost 0 bases, with 13 bases between them. CDR1 is MDHEN, CDR2 SYDVKM, per germline. The CDR3 length is 15 residues. CDR3 DNA: TGTGCCAGCAGATTCCTAGCGACCAGCACAGATACGCAGTATTTT. It yields the protein CASRFLATSTDTQYF.

This clonotype turned up a few times. The V call is TRBV5-1, the J call TRBJ2-7; the match to TRBD2 covers 13 bases. The CDR3 totals 15 residues. J lost 6 bases, V lost 0 bases, and 3 bases had no gene match. CDR1 SGHRS and CDR2 YFSETQ come from the germline V gene. For the CDR3, the DNA is TGCGCCAGCAGCTTGGGGACTAGCGGGGGTGCCGAGCAGTACGTC. Its translation: CASSLGTSGGAEQYV.

This sequence joins TRBV5-6 and TRBJ2-7; possibly TRBD2 for D (6 bases). V was shortened by 2 bases and J by 4 bases, with 13 bases between the two germline ends. Germline V gives CDR1 SGHDT, CDR2 YYEEEE. The CDR3 covers 14 residues. The DNA for the CDR3 is TGTGCCAGCAGCTTCCGGGAGATAAATTACGAGCAGTACGTC. It yields the protein CASSFREINYEQYV.

This clonotype has a handful of counts. The chain employs TRBV10-3 and TRBJ2-5, with a weak D call TRBD1 (6 bases). The CDR3 consists of 13 residues. In germline, CDR1 is ENHRY, CDR2 SYGVKD. The V and J ends lost 2 bases and 5 bases respectively, with 9 bases between them. The chain's CDR3 is CAISEAGEETQYF. The CDR3 DNA is TGTGCCATCAGTGAGGCAGGGGAGGAGACCCAGTACTTC.

The V call is TRBV6-2 or TRBV6-3, the J call TRBJ1-5; D not resolved. This CDR3 is 15 amino acids long. Germline lookup yields CDR1 MNHEY and CDR2 SVGEGT. The V and J ends lost 7 bases and 5 bases respectively, with 18 bases between them. The CDR3 is CASTARRGGDQPQHF. DNA for the CDR3: TGTGCCAGCACCGCCCGGCGCGGTGGGGATCAGCCCCAGCATTTT.

This clonotype was detected ten times or more. The V and J genes are TRBV20-1 and TRBJ2-3; D may be TRBD2 (5 bases). Germline assignment: CDR1 DFQATT and CDR2 SNEGSKA (reference sequence). V dropped 5 bases and J dropped 7 bases, with 19 bases sitting between them. The CDR3 contains 14 residues. The CDR3 is CSAYPYLAQYTQYF. The CDR3 bases are TGCAGTGCTTATCCTTATCTAGCACAATATACGCAGTATTTT.

V and J are TRBV4-3 and TRBJ1-1, with D hard to call. V shed 0 bases and J shed 8 bases, with 13 bases lying between them. The germline gives CDR1 LGHNA, CDR2 YSLEER. The CDR3 loop spans 14 amino acids. In DNA form, the CDR3 reads TGCGCCAGCAGCCAAGATAGAACATCCGGGGAAGCTTTCTTT. Protein sequence: CASSQDRTSGEAFF.

This clonotype showed up just a few times. The chain uses TRBV4-1 and TRBJ2-2; a weak D match, TRBD1 (6 bases). Germline V gene lookup returns CDR1 MGHRA and CDR2 YSYEKL. V lost 0 bases and J lost 5, with 13 bases in between. The CDR3 covers 16 residues. CDR3 DNA: TGCGCCAGCAGCCAAGATCCGGCAGGGGTAACCGGGGAGCTGTTTTTT. This codes for CASSQDPAGVTGELFF.

The chain uses TRBV12-3 or TRBV12-4 and TRBJ1-6, with TRBD1 matching 7 bases. The CDR3 is made up of 13 amino acids. Trimming removed 8 bases from V and 7 bases from J; junction bases left unmatched: 5. The CDR3 sequence is CASVGTENSPLHF. CDR3 in DNA: TGTGCCAGCGTAGGGACAGAAAATTCACCCCTCCACTTT.

The chain employs TRBV7-9 and TRBJ1-2; D not certain. This CDR3 is built from 19 residues. The germline gives CDR1 SEHNR, CDR2 FQNEAQ (reference sequence). V gave up 0 bases and J gave up 2 bases, with 22 bases separating them. CDR3 DNA: TGTGCCAGCAGCTTAGCGGACTTACTCCGGGGTGACTTAAACTATGGCTACACCTTC. This gives the protein CASSLADLLRGDLNYGYTF.

This clonotype was counted between two and nine times. J is TRBJ1-4 and V is TRBV3-1, with a tentative D call TRBD1 (6 bases). This CDR3 is built from 15 residues. With 4 bases removed from V and 2 bases from J, the gap between germline ends came to 11 bases. In germline, CDR1 is LGHDT, CDR2 YNNKEL (reference sequence). This CDR3 reads CASSRQTGTNEKLFF. CDR3 nucleotide sequence: TGTGCCAGCAGCCGCCAGACAGGCACTAATGAAAAACTGTTTTTT.

The V gene is TRBV12-3 or TRBV12-4, the J gene TRBJ2-3, with 7 bases that match TRBD1. The V segment lost 6 bases and the J segment 4 bases; nucleotides outside the gene matches: 4. The CDR3 is made up of 13 amino acids. Written as DNA, the CDR3 is TGTGCCAGCAGCTACAGGGGTTCAGATACGCAGTATTTT. Protein: CASSYRGSDTQYF.

The rearrangement uses TRBV6-2 or TRBV6-3 and TRBJ2-5; D remains ambiguous. CDR1 is MNHEY and CDR2 is SVGEGT in the germline V gene. The CDR3 consists of 16 residues. Trimming pared 0 bases from V and 3 bases from J, leaving 14 bases between. CDR3 in amino acids: CASSYSLIGYEETQYF. As DNA, the CDR3 is TGTGCCAGCAGTTACTCGCTGATTGGCTATGAAGAGACCCAGTACTTC.

This clonotype came up a few times. The chain uses TRBV7-2 and TRBJ1-2; no reliable D call. The length of the CDR3 is 14 residues. Germline assignment: CDR1 SGHTA and CDR2 FQGNSA. Trimming shortened V by 1 base and J by 8 bases, and 14 bases separated the two germline ends. CDR3 sequence: CASSLGGGFEGYTF. The CDR3 DNA reads TGTGCCAGCAGCTTAGGAGGAGGGTTTGAGGGCTACACCTTC.

This clonotype was counted between two and nine times. The V gene is TRBV7-9, the J gene TRBJ2-7; TRBD1 agrees at 8 bases. This CDR3 region has 14 residues. Per the germline V gene, CDR1 is SEHNR and CDR2 is FQNEAQ (reference sequence). The V and J ends lost 1 base and 5 bases, in that order; junction bases with no gene match: 4. The CDR3, as DNA: TGTGCCAGCAGCTTAGGGACAGGGAGGAACGAGCAGTACGTC. Protein sequence: CASSLGTGRNEQYV.

In this sample, this clonotype turned up many times. The chain is built from TRBV5-5 and TRBJ2-3; D remains ambiguous. Germline-derived CDR1 and CDR2 are SGHKS and YYEKEE (reference sequence). The CDR3 spans 15 residues. Trimming took 1 base from V and 2 from J, leaving 11 bases between them. The CDR3 sequence: CASSLIGRSTDTQYF. CDR3 DNA: TGTGCCAGCAGCTTGATAGGCAGATCCACAGATACGCAGTATTTT.

The rearrangement links TRBV6-2 or TRBV6-3 to TRBJ2-3, with D possibly called TRBD1 or TRBD2 (5 bases each). Trimming removed 5 bases at V and 1 base at J, with 13 bases between. The germline CDR1 and CDR2 sequences are MNHEY and SVGEGT. The CDR3 totals 15 residues. CDR3 coding DNA: TGTGCCAGCAGTAACTGGGACGGAGGCACAGATACGCAGTATTTT. This gives the protein CASSNWDGGTDTQYF.

This clonotype was detected a few times. The chain carries TRBV7-9 and TRBJ1-2, with D maybe TRBD1 (6 bases). CDR1 SEHNR and CDR2 FQNEAQ come from the germline V gene (reference sequence). V was shortened by 0 bases and J by 6 bases, with 11 bases between the two germline ends. The CDR3 is 14 residues long. The CDR3 DNA reads TGTGCCAGCAGCTTAGCGACAGGCGACAATGGCTACACCTTC. Its protein product is CASSLATGDNGYTF.

J is TRBJ2-7 and V is TRBV14; maybe TRBD2 (6 bases). Looked up from germline, CDR1 is SGHDN and CDR2 is FVKESK. V lost 4 bases and J 3 bases, leaving 16 bases between the germline ends. This CDR3 region has 15 residues. DNA for the CDR3: TGTGCCAGCAGCCCCCTGATGGGGGGTCTCTACGAGCAGTACTTC. Protein sequence: CASSPLMGGLYEQYF.

In this sample, this clonotype turned up a few times. The chain joins TRBV11-3 to TRBJ2-2; a weak D match, TRBD2 (6 bases). Deletions cut 3 bases from V and 3 bases from J, with 20 bases between. CDR1 is SGHNT and CDR2 is YENEEA in the germline V gene. This CDR3 comprises 18 residues. The CDR3 DNA sequence: TGTGCCAGCAGCTTGTCATTTCCGGGGGAATTGGACACCGGGGAGCTGTTTTTT. Residues: CASSLSFPGELDTGELFF.

The chain is built from TRBV27 and TRBJ1-1; TRBD1 matches at 8 bases. CDR1 MNHEY and CDR2 SMNVEV come from the germline V gene (reference sequence). V was clipped by 3 bases and J by 0 bases; unmatched bases: 9. The CDR3 has 17 residues. The CDR3 nucleotides are TGTGCCAGCAGTTTCCTGACAGGGGCTACAATGAACACTGAAGCTTTCTTT. Encoded protein: CASSFLTGATMNTEAFF.

This clonotype was recorded a few times. The rearrangement uses TRBV7-3 and TRBJ2-3; 7 nucleotides line up with TRBD2. V was clipped by 5 bases and J by 1 base; unmatched bases: 9. Germline assignment: CDR1 SGHTA and CDR2 FQGTGA. This CDR3 contains 16 residues. For the CDR3, the DNA is TGTGCCAGCAGCCCGGTAGGGACTAAGGGCACAGATACGCAGTATTTT. This sequence encodes CASSPVGTKGTDTQYF.

The J gene is TRBJ1-5, the V gene TRBV4-1, with 8 nucleotides matching TRBD1. V was clipped by 2 bases and J by 0 bases; unmatched bases: 12. Germline V gives CDR1 MGHRA, CDR2 YSYEKL. The CDR3 totals 19 residues. The CDR3 DNA reads TGCGCCAGCAGCCAAAGCAGGGGGCAATCTGATTATAGCAATCAGCCCCAGCATTTT. Protein: CASSQSRGQSDYSNQPQHF.

V and J are TRBV12-3 or TRBV12-4 and TRBJ2-7; D possibly uses TRBD1 or TRBD2 (6 bases each). There are 13 residues in the CDR3. The germline V and J ends were trimmed by 5 bases and 6 bases, with 14 bases remaining between them. The CDR3: CASSGQRLGEQYF. The CDR3 bases are TGTGCCAGCAGTGGACAGCGACTAGGCGAGCAGTACTTC.